This TCR beta chain was captured in a study of blood T cell repertoires in COVID-19. Study background: Sample material is recorded as cDNA or gDNA derived from T cells, B-cell-depleted T cells, or PBMCs.

CDR1 is WNHNN and CDR2 is SYGVQD in the germline V gene (reference sequence). V shed 5 bases and J 6 bases; nucleotides not matched to a gene: 6. CDR3 length: 13 amino acids. Clones were read by immunoSEQ multiplex PCR, and TCRdb kept only the in-frame ones, dropping some. The sample lists more than 200,000 clones, about 87% occurring once. This clonotype was obtained from a woman aged 55-70 years with COVID-19, enrolled during active disease. The chain recombines TRBV10-1 with TRBJ1-1; 7 bases are a match to TRBD1. Source material: peripheral blood. The CDR3 DNA is TGCGCCAGCAGTAAAACAGGGGTACCTGAAGCTTTCTTT. Translated: CASSKTGVPEAFF.